The next 15 T cell receptor beta chains were all read from a single sample in a study of T cells in Graves' hyperthyroidism and ophthalmopathy. Amplification yielded TCR beta CDR3 regions, with RNA transcripts as the source. When the TCR CDR3 underwent first-round RT-PCR, the HTBI primer set was used. TCRdb fed the multiplex PCR reads into MiXCR, producing one record per CDR3 protein. The sample has over 400,000 distinct CDR3 sequences, about 20% seen once. Sequenced material: blood. The source is a woman aged 70 to 79 with Graves' ophthalmopathy.

Many counts were recorded for this clonotype. The chain carries TRBV27 and TRBJ1-4; the D is unclear. Per the germline V gene, CDR1 is MNHEY and CDR2 is SMNVEV (reference sequence). The CDR3 has 16 amino acids. Trimming took off 2 bases at V and 6 bases at J, with 16 bases between the two ends. The chain's CDR3 is CASSLRVAGVYEKLFF. The CDR3 DNA is TGTGCCAGCAGTTTAAGGGTTGCCGGGGTTTATGAAAAACTGTTTTTT.

At least ten counts were recorded for this clonotype. V gene TRBV2 combines with J gene TRBJ2-1, with 11 bases that match TRBD1. Per the germline V gene, CDR1 is SNHLY and CDR2 is FYNNEI. With 7 bases clipped from V and 6 bases from J, the junction kept 8 bases outside the gene matches. The CDR3 contains 15 residues. CDR3 bases: TGTGCCAGCAACCCGGACAGGGGGCAGGGCAATGAGCAGTTCTTC. It specifies CASNPDRGQGNEQFF. Based on the CDR3 plus reference TRBV2 and TRBJ2-1, the full variable domain is EPEVTQTPSHQVTQMGQEVILRCVPISNHLYFYWYRQILGQKVEFLVSFYNNEISEKSEIFDDQFSVERPDGSNFTLKIRSTKLEDSAMYFCASNPDRGQGNEQFFGPGTRLTVL.

This clonotype was counted ten times or more. The rearrangement joins TRBV12-3 or TRBV12-4 to TRBJ2-5; 11 nucleotides line up with TRBD1. V was pared by 10 bases and J by 7 bases, with 14 bases of the junction left unmatched. The CDR3 totals 15 residues. The CDR3 sequence is CATSPRTGGLGTQYF. CDR3 DNA: TGTGCCACCTCACCCCGGACAGGGGGCTTAGGGACCCAGTACTTC.

The rearrangement uses TRBV3-1 and TRBJ1-1; 10 bases agree with TRBD1. The CDR3 runs 16 residues. With V trimmed by 4 bases and J by 1 base, 6 bases remained unmatched. Germline CDR1 and CDR2: LGHDT and YNNKEL (reference sequence). The DNA of the CDR3 is TGTGCCAGCAGCCTCCGGACAGGGGGGGGGAACACTGAAGCTTTCTTT. Protein sequence: CASSLRTGGGNTEAFF. The variable domain in full, with the rest retrieved from reference TRBV3-1 and TRBJ1-1, is DTAVSQTPKYLVTQMGNDKSIKCEQNLGHDTMYWYKQDSKKFLKIMFSYNNKELIINETVPNRFSPKSPDKAHLNLHINSLELGDSAVYFCASSLRTGGGNTEAFFGQGTRLTVV.

Notes on this clonotype: A single base separates this from a much larger clone, so it may be a read error. The chain links TRBV6-2 or TRBV6-3 to TRBJ2-7; 9 nucleotides agree with TRBD2. The CDR3 is 16 residues long. Looked up from germline, CDR1 is MNHEY and CDR2 is SVGEGT. CDR3 amino acids: CASSHSTSGLVYGQYF. The CDR3 DNA is TGTGCCAGCAGTCACTCGACTAGCGGACTAGTCTACGGGCAGTACTTC.

The genes are TRBV11-3 and TRBJ2-2; unclear D gene. The V and J ends lost 5 bases and 1 base respectively, with 8 bases between them. The CDR3 consists of 14 residues. The germline CDR1 and CDR2 sequences are SGHNT and YENEEA. The CDR3 bases are TGTGCCAGCAGCGCTAGTATGAACACCGGGGAGCTGTTTTTT. It translates to CASSASMNTGELFF. The full variable domain, with the rest looked up from reference TRBV11-3 and TRBJ2-2, is EAGVVQSPRYKIIEKKQPVAFWCNPISGHNTLYWYLQNLGQGPELLIRYENEEAVDDSQLPKDRFSAERLKGVDSTLKIQPAELGDSAVYLCASSASMNTGELFFGEGSRLTVL.

The chain recombines TRBV25-1 with TRBJ2-6; 12 bases are shared with TRBD1. Germline assignment: CDR1 MGHDK and CDR2 SYGVNS. The ends lost 9 bases at V and 2 bases at J; junction bases unmatched: 11. The CDR3 loop spans 18 amino acids. For the CDR3, the DNA is TGTGCCAGTAGCTCGCGGGGACAGGGGGCGCCTGGGGCCAACGTCCTGACTTTC. Its protein product is CASSSRGQGAPGANVLTF.

This clonotype has just a few counts. The chain employs TRBV7-8 and TRBJ1-4; the D gene is possibly TRBD1 (6 bases). Trimming removed 5 bases at V and 3 bases at J, with 13 bases between. The CDR3 consists of 15 residues. From germline, CDR1 is SGHVS and CDR2 FQNEAQ. The CDR3 coding sequence is TGTGCCAGCAGCCCTAACAGGGTTCCTAATGAAAAACTGTTTTTT. It encodes CASSPNRVPNEKLFF.

This clonotype was detected only a few times. The chain recombines TRBV5-1 with TRBJ2-3; tentatively, D is TRBD2 (5 bases). Trimming took 0 bases from V and 0 from J, leaving 11 bases between them. This CDR3 region has 16 residues. Per the germline V gene, CDR1 is SGHRS and CDR2 is YFSETQ. CDR3 in amino acids: CASSLEGRTSTDTQYF. The CDR3 DNA follows: TGCGCCAGCAGCTTGGAAGGACGGACTAGCACAGATACGCAGTATTTT.

This clonotype was counted only a few times. This chain uses TRBV15 with TRBJ2-2; D possibly corresponds to TRBD2 (5 bases). CDR1 LNHNV and CDR2 YYDKDF come from the germline V gene (reference sequence). The CDR3 extends over 15 amino acids. Trimming took 0 bases from V and 7 from J, leaving 12 bases between them. CDR3 bases: TGTGCCACCAGCAGAGAGCGGGCCCACGGCGGGGAGCTGTTTTTT. Translated: CATSRERAHGGELFF.

The chain has TRBV3-1 and TRBJ2-1; TRBD1 aligns across 9 bases. Looked up from germline, CDR1 is LGHDT and CDR2 is YNNKEL (reference sequence). This CDR3 has 14 amino acids. V trimming: 4 bases; J trimming: 10 bases; junction bases outside the gene matches: 8. Written as DNA, the CDR3 is TGTGCCAGCAGCCCCCCCGGGACAGGGATGGAGCAGTTCTTC. It encodes CASSPPGTGMEQFF.

This clonotype was observed at least ten times. The chain combines TRBV28 with TRBJ2-1; 8 bases fit TRBD2. This CDR3 has 15 amino acids. Germline-derived CDR1 and CDR2 are MDHEN and SYDVKM. V trimming: 6 bases; J trimming: 6 bases; junction bases outside the gene matches: 10. DNA of the CDR3: TGTGCCAGCAGCATGTACGGGAGGGGGGGCAATGAGCAGTTCTTC. Protein sequence: CASSMYGRGGNEQFF.

This clonotype was counted many times. The chain uses TRBV6-1 and TRBJ1-2, with D perhaps matching TRBD1 (6 bases). Germline V gene data show CDR1 as MNHNS and CDR2 as SASEGT. V was trimmed by 7 bases and J by 3 bases, leaving 18 bases between them. The CDR3 runs 15 residues. The CDR3 DNA follows: TGTGCCAGCAAAGGCCACACGGGGGCAGACTATGGCTACACCTTC. Translating gives CASKGHTGADYGYTF.

The V and J genes are TRBV7-8 and TRBJ2-3, with 8 positions matching TRBD1. In germline, CDR1 is SGHVS, CDR2 FQNEAQ. V was clipped by 4 bases and J by 4 bases; unmatched bases: 7. The CDR3 contains 15 residues. The DNA of the CDR3 is TGTGCCAGCAGCTCCACGACAGGGGTGGCAGATACGCAGTATTTT. It specifies CASSSTTGVADTQYF.

The chain is built from TRBV20-1 and TRBJ2-5; TRBD1 aligns across 8 bases. Trimming took 7 bases from V and 4 from J; bases not matched to a gene: 17. The germline gives CDR1 DFQATT, CDR2 SNEGSKA (reference sequence). CDR3 size: 16 residues. For the CDR3, the DNA is TGCAGTGTAATTCTGGACAGGGAAGTATTTAGAGAGACCCAGTACTTC. It yields the protein CSVILDREVFRETQYF.